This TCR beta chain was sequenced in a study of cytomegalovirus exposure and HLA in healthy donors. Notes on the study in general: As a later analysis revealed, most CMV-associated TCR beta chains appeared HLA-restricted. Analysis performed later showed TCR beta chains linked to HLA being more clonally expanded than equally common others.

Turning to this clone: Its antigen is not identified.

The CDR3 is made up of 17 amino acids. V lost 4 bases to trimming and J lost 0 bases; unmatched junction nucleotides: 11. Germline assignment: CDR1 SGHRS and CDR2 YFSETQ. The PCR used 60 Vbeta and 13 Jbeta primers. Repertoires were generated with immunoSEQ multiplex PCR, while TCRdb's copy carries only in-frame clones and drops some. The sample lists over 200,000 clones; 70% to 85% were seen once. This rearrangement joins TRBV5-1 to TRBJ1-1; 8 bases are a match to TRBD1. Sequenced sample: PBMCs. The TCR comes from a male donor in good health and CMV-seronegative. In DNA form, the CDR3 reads TGCGCCAGCAGCCACAACCCGCAGGGGGCCGTGAACACTGAAGCTTTCTTT. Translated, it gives CASSHNPQGAVNTEAFF.